This T cell receptor beta chain was recorded in a study of CXCR3-negative and CXCR3-positive naive CD8 T cells. As concerns this clonotype: Its matching antigen is unknown.

The CDR3 has 13 residues. Per germline, CDR1 DFQATT and CDR2 SNEGSKA (reference sequence). Sorts that each held a few hundred thousand cells were run in triplicate for every CD8+ T cell subset. Naive CD8+ T cells had a CD45RO-CCR7+CD27+CD95- phenotype. Overall study findings and caveats: Naive CXCR3-negative cells resembled naive CXCR3-positive cells in TRBV-TRBJ usage; memory cells differed. When CXCR3-positive naive cells were set against CXCR3-negative naive cells, the former had more hydrophobic TRB CDR3s. Both naive subsets carried similar amounts of surface CD5, so TCR strength was inferred from TRB CDR3 properties.

UMI labels and 5' RACE were used to prepare the TRB cDNA libraries. TCRdb re-called the 5' RACE reads and gives one entry per CDR3 protein, without DNA. This sample contains under 150,000 distinct CDR3 sequences. Input material: naive CXCR3+ CD8+ T cells from blood. Subset in this sample: CD45RO-CCR7+CD27+CD95- naive CD8+ T cells expressing CXCR3 (TNR3+). The receptor was isolated from a human donor in good health. Some clones in this sample may be carry-over from other donors' samples. The chain recombines TRBV20-1 with TRBJ1-2; TCRdb's D call of TRBD1 is untestable without DNA. CDR3 in amino acids: CSAREGMGVGYTF.